One sample yielded the 20 T cell receptor beta chains listed below, sequenced in a study of shared clonotypes between healthy human individuals. Assay used: immunoSEQ multiplex PCR; TCRdb lists only in-frame clones, some missing. The repertoire consists of approximately 530,000 clones, with about 96% occurring once and the leading ten covering under 0.06%. The sample comprised naive CD4+ T cells sorted from blood. The subset: CD45RA+ positively selected. The source of these receptors is a young woman in good health.

The chain recombines TRBV28 with TRBJ2-7; tentatively, D is TRBD1 or TRBD2 (6 bases each). The CDR3 is 18 residues long. Germline CDR1 is MDHEN and CDR2 is SYDVKM. V was cut by 7 bases and J by 5 bases, with 30 bases left in between. The CDR3 nucleotides read TGTGCCAGCACCTCTCAAGGGGGGCGAATCTACGGGAGCAACGAGCAGTACTTC. Translation gives CASTSQGGRIYGSNEQYF.

The chain combines TRBV5-1 with TRBJ2-3; 7 bases align to TRBD2. This CDR3 has 13 residues. Looked up from germline, CDR1 is SGHRS and CDR2 is YFSETQ. J lost 4 bases, V lost 7 bases, and 6 bases had no gene match. Here the CDR3 reads CASVGGSSDTQYF. The CDR3 nucleotides are TGCGCCAGCGTGGGCGGGAGCTCAGATACGCAGTATTTT.

The chain joins TRBV11-3 to TRBJ2-1, with 12 nucleotides matching TRBD2. CDR1 SGHNT and CDR2 YENEEA come from the germline V gene. V lost 3 bases to trimming and J lost 9 bases; unmatched junction nucleotides: 12. This CDR3 contains 17 residues. CDR3 loop: CASSFSYGLAGNGEQFF. The DNA of the CDR3 is TGTGCCAGCAGCTTTTCCTACGGACTAGCGGGGAACGGTGAGCAGTTCTTC.

This clone was picked up one time. The V call is TRBV27, the J call TRBJ1-5; no clear D. The germline V gene encodes CDR1 MNHEY and CDR2 SMNVEV (reference sequence). This CDR3 comprises 14 residues. The ends were cut back, 7 bases at V and 8 bases at J, with 18 bases in the middle. CDR3 residues: CASTPPRTRKPQHF. The DNA of the CDR3 is TGTGCCAGCACCCCGCCCAGAACGAGGAAGCCCCAGCATTTT.

The gene calls are TRBV2 and TRBJ2-5, with 8 bases identical to TRBD2. The junction had 9 bases not matched to a gene; V was cut back by 8 bases and J by 7 bases. Per germline, CDR1 SNHLY and CDR2 FYNNEI. The CDR3 contains 13 residues. The CDR3 nucleotides read TGTGCCAGCCTTTGGGCGGGAGGTGGGACCCAGTACTTC. This gives the protein CASLWAGGGTQYF. The full variable domain, rest sourced from reference TRBV2 and TRBJ2-5, is EPEVTQTPSHQVTQMGQEVILRCVPISNHLYFYWYRQILGQKVEFLVSFYNNEISEKSEIFDDQFSVERPDGSNFTLKIRSTKLEDSAMYFCASLWAGGGTQYFGPGTRLLVL.

The chain couples TRBV5-6 to TRBJ1-5; 9 bases line up with TRBD1. V was clipped by 4 bases and J by 6 bases; unmatched bases: 11. CDR3 size: 16 residues. Germline CDR1 reads SGHDT; CDR2 reads YYEEEE. As DNA, the CDR3 is TGTGCCAGCAGCGCATCCGGGACAGGGTGGACTCAGCCCCAGCATTTT. Its protein is CASSASGTGWTQPQHF.

V gene TRBV7-2 combines with J gene TRBJ2-7; D perhaps matches TRBD1 (5 bases). CDR1 and CDR2 (germline): SGHTA, FQGNSA. V gave up 2 bases and J gave up 2 bases, with 16 bases separating them. The CDR3 covers 16 residues. DNA for the CDR3: TGTGCCAGCAGCTTAAAGGGCAGGGCGGTGACCTACGAGCAGTACTTC. Amino acid sequence: CASSLKGRAVTYEQYF.

V gene TRBV6-1 combines with J gene TRBJ2-1; 8 bases map to TRBD2. The CDR3 is 15 residues long. V shed 3 bases, J shed 6 bases, and the junction held 7 bases outside the gene matches. Germline V CDR1 and CDR2: MNHNS, SASEGT. This CDR3 is CASSDGTSLVNEQFF. The CDR3 DNA follows: TGTGCCAGCAGTGACGGGACTAGTTTAGTCAATGAGCAGTTCTTC.

The chain combines TRBV2 with TRBJ1-1, with D maybe TRBD1 (5 bases). Trimming took off 7 bases at V and 0 bases at J, with 30 bases between the two ends. CDR1 and CDR2 from the germline V gene are SNHLY and FYNNEI. The CDR3 is 20 residues long. DNA of the CDR3: TGTGCCAGCATTCGACCCGGGAGGAGGGACCCGATCTATATGAACACTGAAGCTTTCTTT. It translates to CASIRPGRRDPIYMNTEAFF.

The chain is built from TRBV2 and TRBJ2-3, with 10 nucleotides matching TRBD2. V lost 7 bases to trimming and J lost 4 bases; unmatched junction nucleotides: 5. The CDR3 has 14 residues. Germline CDR1 reads SNHLY; CDR2 reads FYNNEI. The CDR3 is CASKELAGPDTQYF. The CDR3 nucleotides read TGTGCCAGCAAAGAACTAGCGGGACCAGATACGCAGTATTTT.

This clone showed up just once. V is TRBV5-6 and J is TRBJ1-5, with D perhaps TRBD1 (6 bases). This CDR3 comprises 16 residues. V lost 0 bases to trimming and J lost 7 bases, with 17 bases between them. Germline CDR1 is SGHDT and CDR2 is YYEEEE. CDR3 residues: CASSLGGGGPGQPQHF. CDR3 nucleotide sequence: TGTGCCAGCAGCTTGGGAGGGGGGGGTCCCGGGCAGCCCCAGCATTTT. The full variable domain, its missing parts supplied by reference TRBV5-6 and TRBJ1-5, is DAGVTQSPTHLIKTRGQQVTLRCSPKSGHDTVSWYQQALGQGPQFIFQYYEEEERQRGNFPDRFSGHQFPNYSSELNVNALLLGDSALYLCASSLGGGGPGQPQHFGDGTRLSIL.

V gene TRBV18 combines with J gene TRBJ1-1; the match to TRBD1 covers 12 bases. The CDR3 consists of 18 residues. Trimming at V came to 2 bases and at J to 5 bases, leaving 12 bases not matched to a gene. From germline, CDR1 is KGHSH and CDR2 LQKENI. The CDR3 bases are TGTGCCAGCTCACCAAATTCCGGGACAGGGGGCGCCGGAACTGAAGCTTTCTTT. As protein: CASSPNSGTGGAGTEAFF.

The chain has TRBV28 and TRBJ1-4; TRBD1 agrees at 10 bases. The V gene's germline CDR1 is MDHEN and CDR2 SYDVKM. The junction had 19 bases not matched to a gene; V was cut back by 5 bases and J by 7 bases. This CDR3 has 19 amino acids. The CDR3 bases are TGTGCCAGCAGTCCCGTCTCGGGACAGGGGTTAGGGTACAGTGAAAAACTGTTTTTT. Amino acids: CASSPVSGQGLGYSEKLFF.

The chain joins TRBV7-9 to TRBJ1-3, with a weak D call TRBD1 (6 bases). This CDR3 contains 15 residues. V was trimmed by 4 bases and J by 0 bases, leaving 10 bases between them. CDR1 is SEHNR and CDR2 is FQNEAQ in the germline V gene (reference sequence). The CDR3: CASSYTGISGNTIYF. For the CDR3, the DNA is TGTGCCAGCAGCTACACAGGGATCTCTGGAAACACCATATATTTT. The whole variable domain, filled in from reference TRBV7-9 and TRBJ1-3, reads DTGVSQNPRHKITKRGQNVTFRCDPISEHNRLYWYRQTLGQGPEFLTYFQNEAQLEKSRLLSDRFSAERPKGSFSTLEIQRTEQGDSAMYLCASSYTGISGNTIYFGEGSWLTVV.

The rearrangement links TRBV7-2 to TRBJ2-7; 13 bases agree with TRBD2. The trim removed 5 bases at V and 3 bases at J, leaving 7 bases unmatched. The CDR3 is 16 amino acids. Germline V gene lookup returns CDR1 SGHTA and CDR2 FQGNSA. The CDR3 nucleotides read TGTGCCAGCAGCCAGACTAGCGGGGGGACCTACTACGAGCAGTACTTC. Its translation is CASSQTSGGTYYEQYF. The full variable domain, its missing parts supplied by reference TRBV7-2 and TRBJ2-7, is GAGVSQSPSNKVTEKGKDVELRCDPISGHTALYWYRQSLGQGLEFLIYFQGNSAPDKSGLPSDRFSAERTGGSVSTLTIQRTQQEDSAVYLCASSQTSGGTYYEQYFGPGTRLTVT.

The chain recombines TRBV18 with TRBJ2-7; D might be TRBD2 (5 bases). Germline V gene lookup returns CDR1 KGHSH and CDR2 LQKENI. The ends were cut back, 4 bases at V and 6 bases at J, with 19 bases in the middle. The CDR3 covers 15 residues. The CDR3 DNA reads TGTGCCAGCTCACACGAGAGGGCTGGTCAAGGCGAGCAGTACTTC. Protein: CASSHERAGQGEQYF. The complete variable domain, with remaining parts taken from reference TRBV18 and TRBJ2-7, reads NAGVMQNPRHLVRRRGQEARLRCSPMKGHSHVYWYRQLPEEGLKFMVYLQKENIIDESGMPKERFSAEFPKEGPSILRIQQVVRGDSAAYFCASSHERAGQGEQYFGPGTRLTVT.

This rearrangement joins TRBV18 to TRBJ2-7; TRBD1 aligns across 11 bases. The germline V gene has CDR1 KGHSH and CDR2 LQKENI. The CDR3 runs 17 residues. V dropped 5 bases and J dropped 3; count of bases not matched to a gene: 12. The CDR3 DNA reads TGTGCCAGCTCAATGGGGGGACAGGGGGAATTCGGCTACGAGCAGTACTTC. This sequence encodes CASSMGGQGEFGYEQYF.

The chain carries TRBV10-3 and TRBJ1-5; the D is unclear. CDR3 length: 14 amino acids. V gave up 4 bases and J gave up 2 bases, with 9 bases separating them. Germline-derived CDR1 and CDR2 are ENHRY and SYGVKD. The CDR3 region is CAISGSGGNQPQHF. In DNA form, the CDR3 reads TGTGCCATCAGTGGCAGCGGGGGCAATCAGCCCCAGCATTTT.

V usage is TRBV9 and J usage is TRBJ2-3; 9 nucleotides match TRBD1. Trimming at V came to 6 bases and at J to 6 bases, leaving 11 bases not matched to a gene. Germline V gene lookup returns CDR1 SGDLS and CDR2 YYNGEE. This CDR3 is built from 15 residues. Here the CDR3 DNA reads TGTGCCAGCACCAAAAGCGGGACAGGGCTGGATACGCAGTATTTT. Encoded protein: CASTKSGTGLDTQYF. The full variable domain, completed using reference TRBV9 and TRBJ2-3, is DSGVTQTPKHLITATGQRVTLRCSPRSGDLSVYWYQQSLDQGLQFLIQYYNGEERAKGNILERFSAQQFPDLHSELNLSSLELGDSALYFCASTKSGTGLDTQYFGPGTRLTVL.

The chain uses TRBV18 and TRBJ1-5; D not resolved. The V end was cut by 4 bases, the J end by 4 bases, with 8 bases between. The CDR3 runs to 13 residues. CDR1 and CDR2 (germline): KGHSH, LQKENI. The CDR3 is CASSLDTNQPQHF. In DNA form, the CDR3 reads TGTGCCAGCTCACTCGACACAAATCAGCCCCAGCATTTT. The full variable domain, its missing parts supplied by reference TRBV18 and TRBJ1-5, is NAGVMQNPRHLVRRRGQEARLRCSPMKGHSHVYWYRQLPEEGLKFMVYLQKENIIDESGMPKERFSAEFPKEGPSILRIQQVVRGDSAAYFCASSLDTNQPQHFGDGTRLSIL.